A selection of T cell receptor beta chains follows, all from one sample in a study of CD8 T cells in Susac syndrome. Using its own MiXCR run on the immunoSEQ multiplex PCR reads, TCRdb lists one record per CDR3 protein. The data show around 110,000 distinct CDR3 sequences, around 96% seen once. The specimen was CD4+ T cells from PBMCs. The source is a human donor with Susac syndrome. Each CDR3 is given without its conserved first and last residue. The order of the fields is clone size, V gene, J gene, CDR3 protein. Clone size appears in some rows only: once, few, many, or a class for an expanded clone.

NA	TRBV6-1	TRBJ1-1	ASSDRGNTEAF
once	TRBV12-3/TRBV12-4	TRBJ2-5	ASSLTRGRARKTQY
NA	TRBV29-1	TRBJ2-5	SGAGDTETQY
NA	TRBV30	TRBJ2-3	AWSGVSTDTQY
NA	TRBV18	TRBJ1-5	ASSPGTVQPQH
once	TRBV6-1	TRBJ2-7	ASSDGDRAWDEQY
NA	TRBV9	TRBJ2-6	ASSVRPQGYSGANVLT
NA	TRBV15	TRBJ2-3	ATSRGETPGADTQY
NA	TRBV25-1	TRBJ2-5	ASSEGLAGSQY
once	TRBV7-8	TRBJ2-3	ASSLASRGTDTQY
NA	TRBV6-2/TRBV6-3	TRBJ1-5	ASSYSQGSRNQPQH
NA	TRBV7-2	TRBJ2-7	ASSLDAGRNEQY
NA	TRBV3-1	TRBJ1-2	ASSPDRDRRMRYT
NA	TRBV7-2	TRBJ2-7	ASSLTGYEQY
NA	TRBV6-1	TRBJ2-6	ASTRSPAKGANVLT
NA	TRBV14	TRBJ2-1	ASSQVILAGGEQF
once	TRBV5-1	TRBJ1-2	ASSLYGQGSVSYT
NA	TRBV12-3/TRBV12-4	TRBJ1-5	ASSFKESNQPQH
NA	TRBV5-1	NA	ASSFPREGDYEQY
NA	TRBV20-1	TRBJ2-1	SARDSGGLAGEGQF
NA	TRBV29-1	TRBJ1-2	SVVVPGQLNYGYT
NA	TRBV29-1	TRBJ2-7	SVAIQGSLDEQY
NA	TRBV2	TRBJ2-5	ASSDAGTGGGETQY
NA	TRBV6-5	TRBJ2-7	ASSYSGTGLYEQY
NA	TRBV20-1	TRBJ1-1	SASRQRGAF
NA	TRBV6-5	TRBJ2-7	ASRRDRGHEQY
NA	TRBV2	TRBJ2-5	ASSEAWGAYQETQY